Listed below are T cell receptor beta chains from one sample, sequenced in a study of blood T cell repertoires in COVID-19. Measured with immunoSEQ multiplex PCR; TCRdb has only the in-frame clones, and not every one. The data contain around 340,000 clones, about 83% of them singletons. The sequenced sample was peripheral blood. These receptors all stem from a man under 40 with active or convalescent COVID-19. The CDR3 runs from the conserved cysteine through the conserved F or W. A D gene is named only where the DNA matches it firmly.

CAWSVLGGPNEKLFF,-,TRBV30
CSVSGTVYNEQFF,TRBD1,TRBV29-1
CASSPPRGNTIYF,-,TRBV28
CASSQDALAGGTGELFF,TRBD2,TRBV4-2
CASSPGSGSTDTQYF,-,TRBV5-1
CASSSPPRSPLHF,-,TRBV28
CASGREISGNTIYF,-,TRBV2
CASSRDRTYGYTF,TRBD1,TRBV19
CASSSPGQGLSYEQYF,TRBD1,TRBV7-9
CASSPPAGGPYEQYF,TRBD2,TRBV13
CASRGIQGSGDYGYTF,-,TRBV2
CASKSPGDTEAFF,-,TRBV3-1/TRBV3-2
CSVAGRGGTDTQYF,TRBD2,TRBV29-1
CASSEWTGYGYTF,TRBD1,TRBV6-1
CAWSRRTADNSPLHF,-,TRBV30
CASSLGMGLNTGELFF,-,TRBV5-1
CASSPGQGNYGYTF,TRBD1,TRBV4-3
CASSSGRQTYGYTF,-,TRBV5-6
CASSHNLRDRGNTIYF,TRBD1,TRBV4-1
CASSHGGSLNTEAFF,-,TRBV3-1/TRBV3-2
CASSAGSSGLETQYF,TRBD2,TRBV5-1
CASSFYSQRELDNEQFF,TRBD2,TRBV28
CASRQTGGNQPQHF,TRBD1,TRBV4-1
CASRLAGGDNEQFF,TRBD2,TRBV5-1
CASSVSTSDTGELFF,TRBD2,TRBV6-2/TRBV6-3
CASSGKGQASTEAFF,-,TRBV9
CASSYSGLATETQYF,TRBD2,TRBV6-5
CASSPGHRNTEAFF,-,TRBV5-5
CASSQEVGDIAGYTF,-,TRBV14
CASTVLRGTDTQYF,-,TRBV7-2
CASSQDIAGEGRGNEQFF,TRBD2,TRBV4-1
CASSRTGNEKLFF,TRBD1,TRBV12-3/TRBV12-4
CASSSRLAGGPSGELFF,TRBD2,TRBV23-1
CASSRDSTSSGNTIYF,TRBD1,TRBV19
CASSRKGEWNTGELFF,-,TRBV18
CASSDRGAYQETQYF,-,TRBV18
CASSDPGQDIDTEAFF,TRBD1,TRBV6-1
CASSQVYSGGSYGYTF,-,TRBV14
CASSPGQGHYGYTF,TRBD1,TRBV7-8
CASSVVSGASNTGELFF,TRBD2,TRBV6-4
CASKGGGANSYEQYF,-,TRBV5-6